The next 5 T cell receptor beta chains were all read from a single sample in a study of control samples from healthy donors and cancer patients. Profiled with immunoSEQ multiplex PCR; TCRdb holds only in-frame clones, not every one. Of 150,000 to 200,000 clones in the sample, about 92% were seen once. Sequencing used blood. Receptor source: a man aged 25-40 years in good health.

The chain links TRBV5-6 to TRBJ2-7, with TRBD1 matching 7 bases. Germline lookup yields CDR1 SGHDT and CDR2 YYEEEE. Trimming cost V 0 bases and J 2 bases; bases outside gene matches: 2. The CDR3 has 14 amino acids. The CDR3 spells CASSLGTGAYEQYF. The CDR3 coding sequence is TGTGCCAGCAGCTTGGGGACAGGAGCCTACGAGCAGTACTTC.

This chain links TRBV6-2 or TRBV6-3 with TRBJ2-1; 7 nucleotides match TRBD2. Germline V lookup: CDR1 MNHEY, CDR2 SVGEGT. The CDR3 totals 12 residues. Trimming removed 1 base from V and 10 bases from J; junction bases left unmatched: 1. In DNA, the CDR3 is TGTGCCAGCAGTTACTGGGGGGGAGAGCAGTTCTTC. Translated, it gives CASSYWGGEQFF.

This chain links TRBV27 with TRBJ2-1; 14 positions match TRBD2. CDR3 length: 15 residues. CDR1 and CDR2 from the germline V gene are MNHEY and SMNVEV (reference sequence). Trimming at V came to 6 bases and at J to 7 bases, leaving 5 bases not matched to a gene. CDR3: CASRPGTSGSNEQFF. DNA of the CDR3: TGTGCCAGCAGACCCGGGACTAGCGGGAGTAATGAGCAGTTCTTC.

The rearrangement joins TRBV27 to TRBJ1-4; D gene ambiguous. Germline V lookup: CDR1 MNHEY, CDR2 SMNVEV (reference sequence). Trimming took 4 bases from V and 10 from J, leaving 10 bases between them. The CDR3 is made up of 12 amino acids. For the CDR3, the DNA is TGTGCCAGCAGTTCGACGTGGGGAAAACTGTTTTTT. This sequence encodes CASSSTWGKLFF.

The chain is built from TRBV12-3 or TRBV12-4 and TRBJ2-3, with 7 bases fitting TRBD1. With 6 bases clipped from V and 5 bases from J, the junction kept 2 bases outside the gene matches. This CDR3 spans 12 amino acids. CDR3 nucleotides: TGTGCCAGCAGACAGGGGTTAGATACGCAGTATTTT. Translation: CASRQGLDTQYF.